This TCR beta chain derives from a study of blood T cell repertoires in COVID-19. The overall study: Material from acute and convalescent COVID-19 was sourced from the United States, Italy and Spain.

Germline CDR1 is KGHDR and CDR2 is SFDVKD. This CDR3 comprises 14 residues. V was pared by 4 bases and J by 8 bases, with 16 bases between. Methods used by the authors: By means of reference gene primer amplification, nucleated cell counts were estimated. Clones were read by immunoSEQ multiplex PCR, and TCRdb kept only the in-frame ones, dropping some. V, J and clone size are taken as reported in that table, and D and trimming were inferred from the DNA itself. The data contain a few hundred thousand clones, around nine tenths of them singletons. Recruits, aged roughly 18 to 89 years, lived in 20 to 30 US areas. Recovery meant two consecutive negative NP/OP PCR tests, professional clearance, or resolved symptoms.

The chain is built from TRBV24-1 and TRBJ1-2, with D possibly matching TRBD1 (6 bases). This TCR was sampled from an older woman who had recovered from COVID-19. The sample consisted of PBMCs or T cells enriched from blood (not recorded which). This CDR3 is CATSDPGTYEGYTF. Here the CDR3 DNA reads TGTGCCACCAGTGACCCCGGGACATACGAGGGCTACACCTTC.